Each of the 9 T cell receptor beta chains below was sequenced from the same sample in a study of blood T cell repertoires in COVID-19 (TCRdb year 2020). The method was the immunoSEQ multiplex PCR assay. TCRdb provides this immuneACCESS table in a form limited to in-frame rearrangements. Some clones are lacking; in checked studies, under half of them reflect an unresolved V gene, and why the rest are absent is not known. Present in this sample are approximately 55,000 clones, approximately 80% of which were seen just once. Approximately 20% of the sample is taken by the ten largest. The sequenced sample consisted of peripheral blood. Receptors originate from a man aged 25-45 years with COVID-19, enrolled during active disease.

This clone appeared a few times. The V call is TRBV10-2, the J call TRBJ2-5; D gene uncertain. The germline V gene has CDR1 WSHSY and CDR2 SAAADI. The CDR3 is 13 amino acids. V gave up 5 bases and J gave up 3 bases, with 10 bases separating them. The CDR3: CASSRQEEETQYF. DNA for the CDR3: TGCGCCAGCAGTCGTCAGGAAGAAGAGACCCAGTACTTC.

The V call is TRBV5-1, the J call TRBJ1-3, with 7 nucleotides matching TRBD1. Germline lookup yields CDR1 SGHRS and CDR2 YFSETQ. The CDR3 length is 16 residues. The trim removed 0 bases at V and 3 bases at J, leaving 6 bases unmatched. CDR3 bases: TGCGCCAGCAGCTTGGACCCGGGACAGAATGGAAACACCATATATTTT. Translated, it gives CASSLDPGQNGNTIYF.

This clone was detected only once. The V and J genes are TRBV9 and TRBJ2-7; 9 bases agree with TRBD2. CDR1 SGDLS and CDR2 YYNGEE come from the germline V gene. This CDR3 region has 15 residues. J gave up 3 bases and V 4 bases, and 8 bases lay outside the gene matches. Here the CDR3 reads CASSPGRTSDYEQYF. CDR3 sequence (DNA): TGTGCCAGCAGCCCAGGTAGGACTAGCGACTACGAGCAGTACTTC.

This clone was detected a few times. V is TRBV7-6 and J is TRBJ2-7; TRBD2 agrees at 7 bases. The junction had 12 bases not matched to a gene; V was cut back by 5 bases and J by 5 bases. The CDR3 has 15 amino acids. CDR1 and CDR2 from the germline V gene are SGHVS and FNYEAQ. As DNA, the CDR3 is TGTGCCAGCAGCCTTCAAGCGGGACCCAGGGACGAGCAGTACTTC. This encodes CASSLQAGPRDEQYF.

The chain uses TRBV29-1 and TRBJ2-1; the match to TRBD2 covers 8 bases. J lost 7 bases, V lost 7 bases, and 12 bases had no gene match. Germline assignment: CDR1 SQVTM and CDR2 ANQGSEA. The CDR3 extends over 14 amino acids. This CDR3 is CSAARGGSGNEQFF. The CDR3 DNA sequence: TGCAGCGCGGCTCGCGGGGGGTCTGGGAATGAGCAGTTCTTC.

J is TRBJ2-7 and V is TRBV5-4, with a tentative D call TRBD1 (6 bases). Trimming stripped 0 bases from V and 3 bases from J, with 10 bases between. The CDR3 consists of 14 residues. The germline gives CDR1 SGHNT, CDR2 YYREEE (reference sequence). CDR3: CASSLAGGSYEQYF. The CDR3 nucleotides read TGTGCCAGCAGCTTGGCTGGGGGCAGCTACGAGCAGTACTTC.

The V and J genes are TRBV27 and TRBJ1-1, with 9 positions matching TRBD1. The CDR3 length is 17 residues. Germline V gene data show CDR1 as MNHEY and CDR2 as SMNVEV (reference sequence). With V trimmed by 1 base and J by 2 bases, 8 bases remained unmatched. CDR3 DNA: TGTGCCAGCAGTTTATTTGACACAGGGGGCGAAAACACTGAAGCTTTCTTT. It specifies CASSLFDTGGENTEAFF.

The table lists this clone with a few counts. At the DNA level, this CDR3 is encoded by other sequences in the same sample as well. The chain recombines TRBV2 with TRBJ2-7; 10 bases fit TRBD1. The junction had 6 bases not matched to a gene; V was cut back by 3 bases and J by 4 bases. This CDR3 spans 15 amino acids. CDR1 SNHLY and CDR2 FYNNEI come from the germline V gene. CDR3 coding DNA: TGTGCCAGCAGTGATAATAGGGACAGGGGTTACGAGCAGTACTTC. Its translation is CASSDNRDRGYEQYF.

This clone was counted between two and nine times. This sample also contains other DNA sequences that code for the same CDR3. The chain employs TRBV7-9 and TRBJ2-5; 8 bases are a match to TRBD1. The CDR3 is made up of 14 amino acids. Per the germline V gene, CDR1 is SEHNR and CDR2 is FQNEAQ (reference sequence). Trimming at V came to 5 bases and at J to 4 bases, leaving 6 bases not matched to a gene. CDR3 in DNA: TGTGCCAGCAGCGTCGGACAGGGCGGAGAGACCCAGTACTTC. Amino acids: CASSVGQGGETQYF.